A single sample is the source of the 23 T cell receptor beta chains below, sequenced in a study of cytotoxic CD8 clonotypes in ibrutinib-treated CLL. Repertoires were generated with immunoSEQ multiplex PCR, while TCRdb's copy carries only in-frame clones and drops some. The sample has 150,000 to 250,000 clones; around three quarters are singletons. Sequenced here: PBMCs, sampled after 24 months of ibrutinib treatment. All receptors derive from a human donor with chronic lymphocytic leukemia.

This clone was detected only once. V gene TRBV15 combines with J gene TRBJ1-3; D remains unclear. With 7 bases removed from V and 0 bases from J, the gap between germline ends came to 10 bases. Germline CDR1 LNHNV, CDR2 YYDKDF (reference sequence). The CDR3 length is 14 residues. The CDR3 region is CATNTDGSGNTIYF. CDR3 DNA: TGTGCCACCAACACAGACGGCTCTGGAAACACCATATATTTT.

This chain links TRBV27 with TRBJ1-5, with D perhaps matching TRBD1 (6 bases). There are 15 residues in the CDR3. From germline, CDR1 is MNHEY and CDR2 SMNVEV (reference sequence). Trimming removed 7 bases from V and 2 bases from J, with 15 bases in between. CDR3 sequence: CASMFGGLGNQPQHF. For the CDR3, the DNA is TGTGCCAGCATGTTTGGGGGGCTCGGCAATCAGCCCCAGCATTTT.

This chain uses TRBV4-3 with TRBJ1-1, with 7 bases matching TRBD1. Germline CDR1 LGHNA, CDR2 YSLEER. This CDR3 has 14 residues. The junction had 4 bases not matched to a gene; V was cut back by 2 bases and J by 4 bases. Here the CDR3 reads CASSQNQGGTEAFF. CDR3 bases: TGCGCCAGCAGCCAAAATCAGGGGGGCACTGAAGCTTTCTTT.

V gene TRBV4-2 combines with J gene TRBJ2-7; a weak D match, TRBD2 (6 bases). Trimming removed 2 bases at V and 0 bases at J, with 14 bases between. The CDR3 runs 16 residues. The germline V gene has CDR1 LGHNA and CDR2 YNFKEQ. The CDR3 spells CASSQSRAGSSYEQYF. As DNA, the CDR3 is TGTGCCAGCAGCCAATCTCGGGCGGGGAGCTCCTACGAGCAGTACTTC.

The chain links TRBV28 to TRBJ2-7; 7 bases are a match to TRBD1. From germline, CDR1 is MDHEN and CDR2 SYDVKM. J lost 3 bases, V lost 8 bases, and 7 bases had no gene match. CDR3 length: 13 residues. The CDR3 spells CASRTGVFYEQYF. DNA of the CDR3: TGTGCCAGCCGGACAGGAGTTTTCTACGAGCAGTACTTC.

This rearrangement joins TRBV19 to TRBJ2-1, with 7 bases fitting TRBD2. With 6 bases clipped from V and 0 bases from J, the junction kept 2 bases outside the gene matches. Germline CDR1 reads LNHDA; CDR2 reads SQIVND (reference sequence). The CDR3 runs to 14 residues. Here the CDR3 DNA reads TGTGCCAGTAGCCGACTAGCCTCCTACAATGAGCAGTTCTTC. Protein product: CASSRLASYNEQFF.

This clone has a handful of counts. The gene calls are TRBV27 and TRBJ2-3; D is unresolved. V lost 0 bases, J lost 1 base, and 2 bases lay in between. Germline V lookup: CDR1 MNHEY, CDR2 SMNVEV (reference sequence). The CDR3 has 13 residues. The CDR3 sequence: CASSLSRTDTQYF. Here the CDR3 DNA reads TGTGCCAGCAGTTTATCTCGCACAGATACGCAGTATTTT.

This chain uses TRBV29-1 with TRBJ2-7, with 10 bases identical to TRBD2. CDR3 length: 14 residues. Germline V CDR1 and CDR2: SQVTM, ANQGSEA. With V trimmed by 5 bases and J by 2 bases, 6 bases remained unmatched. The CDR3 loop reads CSVRSGRRAYEQYF. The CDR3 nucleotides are TGCAGCGTTCGTAGCGGGAGGAGGGCCTACGAGCAGTACTTC.

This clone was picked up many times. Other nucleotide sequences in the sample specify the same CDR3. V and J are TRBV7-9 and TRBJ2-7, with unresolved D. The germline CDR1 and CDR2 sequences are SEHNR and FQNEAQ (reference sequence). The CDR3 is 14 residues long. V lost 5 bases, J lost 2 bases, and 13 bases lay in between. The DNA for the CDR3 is TGTGCCAGCAGCCAAGAGTACGGTCCCTACGAGCAGTACTTC. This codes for CASSQEYGPYEQYF.

The chain's CDR3 is CASSLRLAGSTDTQYF. The CDR3 DNA reads as TGTGCCAGCTCACTCCGACTAGCGGGATCCACAGATACGCAGTATTTT. V usage is TRBV18 and J usage is TRBJ2-3; 11 nucleotides align to TRBD2. V shed 4 bases, J shed 2 bases, and the junction held 5 bases outside the gene matches. CDR3 length: 16 residues. Germline V gene lookup returns CDR1 KGHSH and CDR2 LQKENI.

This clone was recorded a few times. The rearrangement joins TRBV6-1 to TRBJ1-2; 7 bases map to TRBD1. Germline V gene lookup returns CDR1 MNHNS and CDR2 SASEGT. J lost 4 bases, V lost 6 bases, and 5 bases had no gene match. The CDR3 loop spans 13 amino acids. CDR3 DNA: TGTGCCAGCAGCGAAAGGGACAGCTATGGCTACACCTTC. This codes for CASSERDSYGYTF.

CDR3 sequence (DNA): TGTGCCTGGAGCGCGACAGGCCACACTGAAGCTTTCTTT. It is translated as CAWSATGHTEAFF. V is TRBV30 and J is TRBJ1-1; D is perhaps TRBD1 (6 bases). V was trimmed by 3 bases and J by 3 bases, leaving 11 bases between them. The CDR3 spans 13 residues. Germline V gene lookup returns CDR1 GTSNPN and CDR2 SVGIG (reference sequence).

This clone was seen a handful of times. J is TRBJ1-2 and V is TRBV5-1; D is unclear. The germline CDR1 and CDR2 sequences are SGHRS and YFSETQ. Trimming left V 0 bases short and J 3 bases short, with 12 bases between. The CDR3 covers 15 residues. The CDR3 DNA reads TGCGCCAGCAGCTTGGTCCCCCGTGTTGACTATGGCTACACCTTC. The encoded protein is CASSLVPRVDYGYTF.

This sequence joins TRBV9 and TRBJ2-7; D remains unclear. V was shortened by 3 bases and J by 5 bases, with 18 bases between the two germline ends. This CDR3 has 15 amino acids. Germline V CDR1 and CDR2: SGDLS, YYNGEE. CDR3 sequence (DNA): TGTGCCAGCAGCGGACGTTCGGAATTCCCCGACGAGCAGTACTTC. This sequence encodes CASSGRSEFPDEQYF.

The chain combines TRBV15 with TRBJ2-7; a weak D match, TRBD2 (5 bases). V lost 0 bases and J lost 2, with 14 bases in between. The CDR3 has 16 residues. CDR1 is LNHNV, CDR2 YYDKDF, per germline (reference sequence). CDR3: CATSRDGRRRAYEQYF. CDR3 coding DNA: TGTGCCACCAGCAGAGACGGTCGGAGGAGAGCCTACGAGCAGTACTTC.

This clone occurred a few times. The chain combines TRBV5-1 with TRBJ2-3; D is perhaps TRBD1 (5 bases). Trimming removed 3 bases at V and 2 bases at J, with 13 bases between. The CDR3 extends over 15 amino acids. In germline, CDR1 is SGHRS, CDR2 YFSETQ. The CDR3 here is CASSWAGIATDTQYF. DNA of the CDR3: TGCGCCAGCAGCTGGGCAGGGATCGCCACAGATACGCAGTATTTT.

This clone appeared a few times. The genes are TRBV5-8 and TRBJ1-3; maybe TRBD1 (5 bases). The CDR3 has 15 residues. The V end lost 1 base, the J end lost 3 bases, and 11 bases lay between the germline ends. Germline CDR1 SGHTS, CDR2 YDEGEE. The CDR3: CASSLRQGFGNTIYF. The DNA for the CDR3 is TGTGCCAGCAGCTTGCGGCAGGGCTTTGGAAACACCATATATTTT.

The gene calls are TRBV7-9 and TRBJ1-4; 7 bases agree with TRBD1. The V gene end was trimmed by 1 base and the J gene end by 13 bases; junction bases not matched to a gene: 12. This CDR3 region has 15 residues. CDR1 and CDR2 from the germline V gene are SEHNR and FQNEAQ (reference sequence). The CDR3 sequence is CASSLDGTANEVLFF. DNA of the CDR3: TGTGCCAGCAGCTTAGACGGGACAGCTAATGAAGTACTGTTTTTT.

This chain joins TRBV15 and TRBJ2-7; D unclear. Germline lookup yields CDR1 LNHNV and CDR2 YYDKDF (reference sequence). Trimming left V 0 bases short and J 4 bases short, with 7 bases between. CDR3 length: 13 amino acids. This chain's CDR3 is CATSREFPYEQYF. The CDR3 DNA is TGTGCCACCAGCAGAGAATTTCCTTACGAGCAGTACTTC.

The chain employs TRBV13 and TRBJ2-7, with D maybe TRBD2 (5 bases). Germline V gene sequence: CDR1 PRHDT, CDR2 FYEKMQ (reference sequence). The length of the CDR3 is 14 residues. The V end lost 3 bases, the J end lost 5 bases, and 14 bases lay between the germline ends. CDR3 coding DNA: TGTGCCAGCAGCTTTAGTGGGAGCGTGCACGAGCAGTACTTC. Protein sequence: CASSFSGSVHEQYF.

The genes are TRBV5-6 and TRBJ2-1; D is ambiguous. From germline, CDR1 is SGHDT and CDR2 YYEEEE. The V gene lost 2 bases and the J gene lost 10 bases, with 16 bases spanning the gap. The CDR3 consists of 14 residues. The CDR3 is CASSFFVYSTEQFF. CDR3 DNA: TGTGCCAGCAGCTTTTTTGTTTATTCGACAGAGCAGTTCTTC.

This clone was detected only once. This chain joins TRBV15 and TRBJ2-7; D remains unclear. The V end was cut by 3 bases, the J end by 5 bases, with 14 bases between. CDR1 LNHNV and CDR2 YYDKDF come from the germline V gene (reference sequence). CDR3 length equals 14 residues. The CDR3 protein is CATSRSLGAHEQYF. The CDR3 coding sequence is TGTGCCACCAGCAGGTCCTTGGGTGCGCACGAGCAGTACTTC.

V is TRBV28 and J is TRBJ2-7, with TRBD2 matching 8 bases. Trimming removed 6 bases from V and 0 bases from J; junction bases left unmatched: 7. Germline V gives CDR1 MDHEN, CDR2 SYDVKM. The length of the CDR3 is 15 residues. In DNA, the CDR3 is TGTGCCAGCAGAATAGCGGGAACGAACTCCTACGAGCAGTACTTC. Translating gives CASRIAGTNSYEQYF.